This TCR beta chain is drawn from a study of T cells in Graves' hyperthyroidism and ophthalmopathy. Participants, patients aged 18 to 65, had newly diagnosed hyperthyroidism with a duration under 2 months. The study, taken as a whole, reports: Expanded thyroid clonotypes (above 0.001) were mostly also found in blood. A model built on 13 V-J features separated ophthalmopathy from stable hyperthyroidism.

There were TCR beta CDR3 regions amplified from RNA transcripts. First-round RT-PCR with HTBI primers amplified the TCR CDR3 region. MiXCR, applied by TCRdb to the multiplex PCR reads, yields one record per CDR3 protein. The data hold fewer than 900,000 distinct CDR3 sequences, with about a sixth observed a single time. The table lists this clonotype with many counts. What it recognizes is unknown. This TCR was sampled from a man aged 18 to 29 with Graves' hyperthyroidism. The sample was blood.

CDR3 sequence reads: CASSPGTSGRFETQYF. In DNA form, the CDR3 reads TGTGCCAGCAGTCCAGGGACTAGCGGGAGATTTGAGACCCAGTACTTC. The V gene is TRBV25-1, the J gene TRBJ2-5; TRBD2 agrees at 14 bases. The CDR3 covers 16 residues. V shed 5 bases and J 5 bases; nucleotides not matched to a gene: 7. CDR1 and CDR2 from the germline V gene are MGHDK and SYGVNS.